Reported below is one T cell receptor beta chain. Its specificity is unknown. Looked up from germline, CDR1 is LGHDT and CDR2 is YNNKEL (reference sequence). This CDR3 is built from 14 residues. V lost 4 bases to trimming and J lost 6 bases; unmatched junction nucleotides: 8. The sample belongs to a study of blood T cells in healthy people across ages. Primed by a sample-barcoded 5' primer and a J-beta primer mix, a second PCR proceeded for roughly 6 to 12 cycles. TCRdb used MiXCR to reprocess the 5' RACE reads, holding one entry per CDR3 protein. The sample lists 600,000 to 900,000 distinct CDR3 sequences; approximately 24% were seen once. Findings and limits, study-wide: The lack of PBMC sorting stopped any conclusive naive versus antigen-experienced comparison. Per million T cells, TCR beta diversity dropped roughly linearly as age increased.

The study isolated at least 6 million PBMCs from each sample. These same data were also listed under a study on T cells of mothers and their children. Per that study: Over 8.5 million reads per mother and about 3 million per child were obtained.

V usage is TRBV3-1 and J usage is TRBJ2-7; TRBD2 agrees at 8 bases. This receptor was taken from a boy between 10 and 17 years old in good health. Material: blood. The DNA of the CDR3 is TGTGCCAGCAGCCTAGCGGGATCCGGGGCCGAGCAGTACTTC. Protein sequence: CASSLAGSGAEQYF.